The 15 T cell receptor beta chains given below trace back to one sample, sequenced in a study of T-cell memory formation after mild COVID-19. One entry per CDR3 protein results from TCRdb running MiXCR on the 5' RACE reads. In the table there are approximately 150,000 distinct CDR3 sequences, approximately 21% of which are singletons. The sample comprised PBMCs or a T cell subset sorted from them (not recorded which). The receptor set was obtained from an adult woman who had mild COVID-19 (a few samples of this study predate the infection). Cell type and time point are not known.

The table lists this clonotype with a few counts. CDR3 nucleotides: TGCGCCAGCAGCTTGCCAGGGGTGGGCACTGAAGCTTTCTTT. This sequence encodes CASSLPGVGTEAFF. The gene calls are TRBV5-1 and TRBJ1-1, with D perhaps matching TRBD1 (6 bases). CDR3 length equals 14 residues. Deletions cut 1 base from V and 4 bases from J, with 11 bases between. In germline, CDR1 is SGHRS, CDR2 YFSETQ.

This rearrangement joins TRBV5-1 to TRBJ1-2; D call uncertain. V was shortened by 4 bases and J by 8 bases, with 15 bases between the two germline ends. CDR3 length: 13 residues. The V gene's germline CDR1 is SGHRS and CDR2 YFSETQ. Here the CDR3 DNA reads TGCGCCAGCAGCCCGGGATACGAAGGAGGCTACACCTTC. Residues: CASSPGYEGGYTF.

In this sample, this clonotype turned up a few times. The chain couples TRBV4-1 to TRBJ2-3; D not certain. The CDR3 consists of 15 residues. Trimming stripped 1 base from V and 6 bases from J, with 14 bases between. The germline V gene encodes CDR1 MGHRA and CDR2 YSYEKL. DNA of the CDR3: TGCGCCAGCAGCCAAGGTCTTCTATCATCCGATACGCAGTATTTT. This codes for CASSQGLLSSDTQYF.

This clonotype occurred many times. The chain couples TRBV10-3 to TRBJ2-5, with D perhaps assigned TRBD1 or TRBD2 (5 bases each). Per the germline V gene, CDR1 is ENHRY and CDR2 is SYGVKD. V lost 5 bases, J lost 3 bases, and 10 bases lay in between. The CDR3 totals 13 residues. The CDR3 DNA sequence: TGTGCCATCAGTTTGGGGACGGAAGAGACCCAGTACTTC. It is translated as CAISLGTEETQYF.

A few counts support this clonotype. The chain is built from TRBV7-2 and TRBJ2-1, with TRBD2 identical over 8 bases. V lost 5 bases and J lost 0; bases outside the gene matches: 3. This CDR3 has 15 amino acids. CDR1 is SGHTA and CDR2 is FQGNSA in the germline V gene. CDR3: CASSREGLSYNEQFF. Written as DNA, the CDR3 is TGTGCCAGCAGCCGGGAGGGCCTCTCCTACAATGAGCAGTTCTTC.

This clonotype was counted only a few times. V is TRBV5-1 and J is TRBJ2-3, with unresolved D. Trimming removed 0 bases at V and 2 bases at J, with 10 bases between. Germline CDR1 and CDR2: SGHRS and YFSETQ. The CDR3 totals 15 residues. The CDR3 spells CASSLAVANTDTQYF. The CDR3 DNA is TGCGCCAGCAGCTTGGCCGTTGCTAACACAGATACGCAGTATTTT.

This sequence joins TRBV11-2 and TRBJ2-2, with a weak D call TRBD2 (6 bases). There are 14 residues in the CDR3. V was trimmed by 5 bases and J by 7 bases, leaving 14 bases between them. In germline, CDR1 is SGHAT, CDR2 FQNNGV. DNA of the CDR3: TGTGCCAGCAGCCCAGGCGGGGAGATCGGGGAGCTGTTTTTT. This codes for CASSPGGEIGELFF.

This clonotype was counted a few times. This chain links TRBV12-3 or TRBV12-4 with TRBJ1-1, with D maybe TRBD1 (6 bases). The CDR3 has 15 amino acids. V lost 8 bases to trimming and J lost 6 bases, with 22 bases between them. CDR3 region: CASSRGGTRIAEAFF. The CDR3 coding sequence is TGTGCCAGCTCCCGGGGGGGCACAAGGATCGCTGAAGCTTTCTTT.

This clonotype was counted many times. The CDR3 DNA is TGCAGCGTTCACCGGGACGGCTACGAGCAGTACTTC. This sequence encodes CSVHRDGYEQYF. The genes are TRBV29-1 and TRBJ2-7; D might be TRBD1 or TRBD2, each matching 5 bases. In germline, CDR1 is SQVTM, CDR2 ANQGSEA. V was clipped by 5 bases and J by 3 bases, with 11 bases between them. The CDR3 is made up of 12 amino acids.

J is TRBJ2-7 and V is TRBV29-1, with D hard to call. CDR3 size: 12 residues. Germline CDR1 reads SQVTM; CDR2 reads ANQGSEA. The V end lost 6 bases, the J end lost 3 bases, and 12 bases lay between the germline ends. CDR3 DNA: TGCAGCGTCAAGGTGCCCAGCTACGAGCAGTACTTC. Translating it yields CSVKVPSYEQYF.

This clonotype was seen at least ten times. The chain carries TRBV5-1 and TRBJ2-7; 7 positions match TRBD1. The trim removed 0 bases at V and 6 bases at J, leaving 6 bases unmatched. This CDR3 region has 14 residues. Germline V gives CDR1 SGHRS, CDR2 YFSETQ. CDR3 DNA: TGCGCCAGCAGCTTGGCCAAAGGGGGCAGCGAGCAGTACTTC. Translated: CASSLAKGGSEQYF.

The chain uses TRBV7-8 and TRBJ2-3; D not certain. This CDR3 is 15 amino acids long. Trimming removed 3 bases from V and 1 base from J, with 11 bases in between. Looked up from germline, CDR1 is SGHVS and CDR2 is FQNEAQ. This CDR3 reads CASSFYDGGTDTQYF. As DNA, the CDR3 is TGTGCCAGCAGCTTTTACGACGGTGGCACAGATACGCAGTATTTT.

The table lists this clonotype with a few counts. The chain uses TRBV10-2 and TRBJ2-5, with 11 bases aligning to TRBD2. Germline-derived CDR1 and CDR2 are WSHSY and SAAADI. V lost 5 bases, J lost 10 bases, and 3 bases stayed unmatched. There are 12 residues in the CDR3. The DNA of the CDR3 is TGCGCCAGCAGTCCGGGACTAGCGGACCAGTACTTC. This gives the protein CASSPGLADQYF.

The chain couples TRBV10-3 to TRBJ2-1; 7 bases align to TRBD2. The CDR3 has 14 amino acids. The V and J ends lost 6 bases and 6 bases, in that order; junction bases with no gene match: 8. Germline assignment: CDR1 ENHRY and CDR2 SYGVKD. In DNA, the CDR3 is TGTGCCATCAGCGGACTAGTCGCGTCCAATGAGCAGTTCTTC. Amino acid sequence: CAISGLVASNEQFF.

In its sample, this clonotype was seen a few times. The chain links TRBV7-6 to TRBJ2-1; 11 bases are shared with TRBD1. Unmatched junction bases numbered 9, after V lost 5 bases and J lost 6 bases. This CDR3 is 16 amino acids long. Germline CDR1 SGHVS, CDR2 FNYEAQ. The CDR3 DNA reads TGTGCCAGCAGCCCAGTACCGGGACAGGGGGGCAATGAGCAGTTCTTC. This gives the protein CASSPVPGQGGNEQFF.